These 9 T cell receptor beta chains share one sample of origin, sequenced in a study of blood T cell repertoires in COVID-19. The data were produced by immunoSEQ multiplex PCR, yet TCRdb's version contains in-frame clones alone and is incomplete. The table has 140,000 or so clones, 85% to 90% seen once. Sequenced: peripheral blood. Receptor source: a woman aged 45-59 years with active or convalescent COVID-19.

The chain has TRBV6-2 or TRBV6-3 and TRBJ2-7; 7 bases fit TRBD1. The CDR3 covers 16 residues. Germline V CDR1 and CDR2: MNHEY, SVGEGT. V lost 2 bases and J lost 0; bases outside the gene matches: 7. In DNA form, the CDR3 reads TGTGCCAGCAGTTACGTCTCGGGACAGTTCTCCTACGAGCAGTACTTC. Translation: CASSYVSGQFSYEQYF.

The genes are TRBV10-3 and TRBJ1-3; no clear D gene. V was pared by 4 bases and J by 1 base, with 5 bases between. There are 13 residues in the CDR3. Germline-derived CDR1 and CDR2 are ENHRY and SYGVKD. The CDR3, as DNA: TGTGCCATCAGTGTAGATTCTGGAAACACCATATATTTT. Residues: CAISVDSGNTIYF.

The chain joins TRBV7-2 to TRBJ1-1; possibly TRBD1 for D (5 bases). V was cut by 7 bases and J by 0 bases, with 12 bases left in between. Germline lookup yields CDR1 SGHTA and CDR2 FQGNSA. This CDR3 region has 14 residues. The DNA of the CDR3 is TGTGCCAGCAACGTGGGGGGGTTGAACACTGAAGCTTTCTTT. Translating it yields CASNVGGLNTEAFF.

Here the CDR3 DNA reads TGCGCCAGCAGCTACCGGACAGGGGGCACTGAAGCTTTCTTT. It translates to CASSYRTGGTEAFF. This rearrangement joins TRBV5-1 to TRBJ1-1; 10 positions agree with TRBD1. V gave up 3 bases and J gave up 4 bases; unmatched junction bases: 3. This CDR3 contains 14 residues. CDR1 is SGHRS and CDR2 is YFSETQ in the germline V gene.

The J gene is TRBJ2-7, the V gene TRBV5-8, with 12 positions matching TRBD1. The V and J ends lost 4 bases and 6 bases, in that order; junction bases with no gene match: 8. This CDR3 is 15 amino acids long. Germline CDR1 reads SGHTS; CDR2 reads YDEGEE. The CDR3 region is CASSVGTGGYGEQYF. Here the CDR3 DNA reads TGTGCCAGCAGCGTGGGGACAGGGGGCTACGGCGAGCAGTACTTC.

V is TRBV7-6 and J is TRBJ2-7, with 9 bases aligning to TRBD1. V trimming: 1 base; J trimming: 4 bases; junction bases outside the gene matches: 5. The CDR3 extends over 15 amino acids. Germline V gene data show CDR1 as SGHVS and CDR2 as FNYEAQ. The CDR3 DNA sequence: TGTGCCAGCAGCTTAGGACAGGGGGGAGTTTACGAGCAGTACTTC. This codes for CASSLGQGGVYEQYF.

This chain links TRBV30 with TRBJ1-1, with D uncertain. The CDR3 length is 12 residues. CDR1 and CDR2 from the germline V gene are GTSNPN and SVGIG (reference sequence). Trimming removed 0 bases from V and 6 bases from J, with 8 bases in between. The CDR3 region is CAWSVSSSEAFF. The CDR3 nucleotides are TGTGCCTGGAGTGTATCCTCCTCTGAAGCTTTCTTT.

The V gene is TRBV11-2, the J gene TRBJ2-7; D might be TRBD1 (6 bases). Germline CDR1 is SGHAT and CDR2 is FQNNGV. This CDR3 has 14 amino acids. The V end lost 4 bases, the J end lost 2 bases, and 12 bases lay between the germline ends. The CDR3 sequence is CASSSRGLPYEQYF. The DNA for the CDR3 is TGTGCCAGCAGCTCCAGGGGTCTCCCCTACGAGCAGTACTTC.

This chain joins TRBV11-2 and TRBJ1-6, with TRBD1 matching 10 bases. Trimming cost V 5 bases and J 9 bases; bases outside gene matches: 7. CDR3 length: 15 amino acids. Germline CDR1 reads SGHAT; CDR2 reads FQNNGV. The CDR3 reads CASSVGTGVGSPLHF. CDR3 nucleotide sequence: TGTGCCAGCAGCGTTGGGACAGGGGTAGGTTCACCCCTCCACTTT.